This T cell receptor beta chain was documented in a study of CD8+CD57+ T cells in acquired aplastic anemia. Deletions cut 3 bases from V and 1 base from J, with 4 bases between. Looked up from germline, CDR1 is LNHNV and CDR2 is YYDKDF (reference sequence). This CDR3 region has 14 residues. Study results and limitations: Found in both controls and patients were around 31 CD8+ CDR3 sequences.

On this clonotype: Its specificity is not known.

By flow cytometry, patients selected for sequencing had shown an expansion of CD8+CD57+ cells. Severe acquired aplastic anemia affected all patients. No therapy had been given to the patients at the time of blood sampling. Profiles of TCR beta VDJ and CDR3 were generated from a genomic DNA template. Each CDR3 protein is one row after TCRdb ran MiXCR on the reads. In the table there are 160,000 or so distinct CDR3 sequences, around 47% of which are singletons. Input material: sorted CD4+, CD8+, or CD8+CD57+ T cells (not recorded which) from PBMCs. The V call is TRBV15, the J call TRBJ1-6; D gene uncertain. The sequence came from a human donor with aplastic anemia. CDR3 in DNA: TGTGCCACCAGCAGGGGATCCTATAATTCACCCCTCCACTTT. Its translation is CATSRGSYNSPLHF.